The T cell receptor (beta chain) under discussion was sequenced for a study of T cell responses to AZD1222 COVID-19 vaccine. About this clone itself: Its target is not known.

This CDR3 has 13 amino acids. V lost 4 bases to trimming and J lost 5 bases, with 10 bases between them. Germline loops: CDR1 SGHTS, CDR2 YDEGEE. Overall study results and limits: Clonal diversity was possibly underestimated, and the donors were mostly white British, with more females. Close to half of all spike-specific TCRs reportedly target regions of the variants that are unmutated.

Sequencing used immunoSEQ multiplex PCR; TCRdb keeps in-frame clones, though not all of them. The data hold about 140,000 clones, with roughly 90% observed a single time. Sequencing used peripheral blood, obtained 28 days after the second AZD1222 dose. The chain couples TRBV5-8 to TRBJ2-1; D is undetermined. The receptor was derived from an adult who received the AZD1222 COVID-19 vaccine. The CDR3 DNA sequence: TGTGCCAGCAGCCTATACAGCGACAATGAGCAGTTCTTC. Protein product: CASSLYSDNEQFF.